This T cell receptor (beta chain) was documented in a study of blood T cell repertoires in COVID-19. Whole-study context: Whether acute or convalescent, the COVID-19 samples came from the United States, Italy and Spain.

Assay used: immunoSEQ multiplex PCR; TCRdb lists only in-frame clones, some missing. This table has fewer than 250,000 clones, about nine tenths appearing once. The sample comprised peripheral blood. This receptor was obtained from a man aged 25-45 years with COVID-19, enrolled during active disease.

The CDR3 DNA reads TGTGCCAGCAGTACGGGACAGAACACCGGGGAGCTGTTTTTT. The encoded protein is CASSTGQNTGELFF. The V and J genes are TRBV6-5 and TRBJ2-2; the D gene is possibly TRBD1 (6 bases). Per germline, CDR1 MNHEY and CDR2 SVGAGI. V was clipped by 5 bases and J by 1 base, with 8 bases between them. The CDR3 runs 14 residues.